This TCR beta chain stems from a study of cytomegalovirus exposure and HLA in healthy donors. All donors participated as healthy donors of bone marrow. Findings and caveats of the study: Altogether, around 160 TCR beta chains were recorded as cytomegalovirus-associated.

Primers for the PCR totalled 60 Vbeta and 13 Jbeta. Measured with immunoSEQ multiplex PCR; TCRdb has only the in-frame clones, and not every one. The sample shows about 140,000 clones, around three quarters of them seen only once. With V trimmed by 6 bases and J by 2 bases, 15 bases remained unmatched. The CDR3 length is 18 residues. Looked up from germline, CDR1 is LNHDA and CDR2 is SQIVND (reference sequence). In the case of this clone: Its specificity is not known.

This TCR derives from a man between 40 and 49 years old in good health and CMV-seropositive. J is TRBJ1-5 and V is TRBV19, with 8 bases matching TRBD1. The sequencing input was PBMCs. CDR3 nucleotide sequence: TGTGCCAGTAGCGGGATAGGACAGGGAATAAGGGGCAATCAGCCCCAGCATTTT. Residues: CASSGIGQGIRGNQPQHF.